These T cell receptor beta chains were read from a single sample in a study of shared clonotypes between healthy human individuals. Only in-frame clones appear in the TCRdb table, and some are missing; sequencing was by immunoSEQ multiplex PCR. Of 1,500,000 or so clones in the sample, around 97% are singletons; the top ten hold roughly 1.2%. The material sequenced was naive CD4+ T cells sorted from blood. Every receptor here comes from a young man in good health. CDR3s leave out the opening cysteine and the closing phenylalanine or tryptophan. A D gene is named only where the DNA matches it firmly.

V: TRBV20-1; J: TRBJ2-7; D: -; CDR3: SASKGYEQY
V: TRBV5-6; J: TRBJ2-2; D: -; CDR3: ASNPSGLRNTGELF
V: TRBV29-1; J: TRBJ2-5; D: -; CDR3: SVAASQETQY
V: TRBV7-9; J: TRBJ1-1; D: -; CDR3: ASSLEGVQTEAF
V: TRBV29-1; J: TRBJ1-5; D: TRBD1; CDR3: SAVTGGNNQPQH
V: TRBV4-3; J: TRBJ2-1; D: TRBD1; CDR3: ASSNSQGFGEQF
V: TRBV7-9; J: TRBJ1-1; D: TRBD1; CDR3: ASSPRTGQNTEAF
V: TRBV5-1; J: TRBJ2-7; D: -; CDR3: ASSSAPVYEQY
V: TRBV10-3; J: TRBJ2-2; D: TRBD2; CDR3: AISELAGDTGELF
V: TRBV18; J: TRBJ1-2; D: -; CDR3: ASSPPVQGSGYT
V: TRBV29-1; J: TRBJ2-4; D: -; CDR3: SVTGRRAAKNIQY
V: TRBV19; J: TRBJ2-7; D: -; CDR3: ASSIVAGSTYEQY
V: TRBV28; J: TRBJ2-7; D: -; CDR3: ASSSVMFPYEQY
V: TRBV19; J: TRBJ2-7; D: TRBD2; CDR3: ASGTSGRVGAREQY
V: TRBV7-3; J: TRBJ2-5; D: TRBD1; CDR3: ASSPGTEETQY
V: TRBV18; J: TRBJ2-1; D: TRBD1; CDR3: ASSPLDRGSNEQF
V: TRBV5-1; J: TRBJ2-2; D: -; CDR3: ASSLPGELF
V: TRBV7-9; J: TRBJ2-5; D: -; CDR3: ASSLEGSQETQY
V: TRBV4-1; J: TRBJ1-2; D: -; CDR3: ASSSGRRSGYGYT
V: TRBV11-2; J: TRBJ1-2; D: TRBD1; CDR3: ASSNRDRGGGYT
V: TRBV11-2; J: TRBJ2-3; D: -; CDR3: ASSLRPTTDTQY
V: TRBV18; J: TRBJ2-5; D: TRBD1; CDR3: ASSPLGQGVQETQY
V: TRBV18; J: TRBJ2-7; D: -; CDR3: ASSPQGQAYEQY
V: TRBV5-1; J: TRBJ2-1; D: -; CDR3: ASSLGIYNEQF
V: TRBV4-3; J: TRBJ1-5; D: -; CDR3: ASSQEANPDQPQH
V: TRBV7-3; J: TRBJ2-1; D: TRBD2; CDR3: ASSLLGLAGVVNEQF
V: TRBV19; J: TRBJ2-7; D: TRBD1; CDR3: ASSRDRGSDEQY
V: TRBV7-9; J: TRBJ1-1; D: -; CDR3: ASSSGTAEAF
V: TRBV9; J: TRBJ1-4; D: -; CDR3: ASSVGGHGEKLF
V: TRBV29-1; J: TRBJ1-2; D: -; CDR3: SVGQMGVLYGYT
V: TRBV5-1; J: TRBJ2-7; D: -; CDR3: ASSLLGTDYEQY
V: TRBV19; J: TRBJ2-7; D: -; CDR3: ASSISTKGSYEQY
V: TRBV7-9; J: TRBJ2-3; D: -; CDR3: ASSSRTMRDTDTQY
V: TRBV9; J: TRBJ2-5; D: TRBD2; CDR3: ASSPTLAGGRGQETQY
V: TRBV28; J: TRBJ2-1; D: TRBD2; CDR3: ASSFSRTRKYNEQF
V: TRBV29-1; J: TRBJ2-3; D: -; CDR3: SVGVGHSTDTQY
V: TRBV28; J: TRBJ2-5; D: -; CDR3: ASSLGLVQETQY
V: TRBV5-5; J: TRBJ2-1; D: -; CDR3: ASSVNLYNEQF
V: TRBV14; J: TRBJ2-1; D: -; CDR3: ASGRGISYNEQF
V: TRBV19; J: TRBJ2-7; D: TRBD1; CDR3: ASSPGTGPSYEQY